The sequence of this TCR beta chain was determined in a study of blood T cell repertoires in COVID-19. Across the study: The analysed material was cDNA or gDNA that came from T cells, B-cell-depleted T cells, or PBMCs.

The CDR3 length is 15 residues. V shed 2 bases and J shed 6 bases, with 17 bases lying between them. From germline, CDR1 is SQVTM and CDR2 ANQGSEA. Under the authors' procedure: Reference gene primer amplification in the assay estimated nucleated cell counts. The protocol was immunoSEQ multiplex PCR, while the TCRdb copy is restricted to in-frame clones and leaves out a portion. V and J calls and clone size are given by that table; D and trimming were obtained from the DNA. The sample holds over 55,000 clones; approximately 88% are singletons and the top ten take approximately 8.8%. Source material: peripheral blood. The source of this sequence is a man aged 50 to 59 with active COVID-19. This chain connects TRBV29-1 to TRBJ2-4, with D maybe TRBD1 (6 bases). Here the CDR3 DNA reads TGCAGCGTTGAAAGGGCCTCGAGCAGGGGAAACATTCAGTACTTC. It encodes CSVERASSRGNIQYF. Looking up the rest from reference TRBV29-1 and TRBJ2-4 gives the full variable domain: SAVISQKPSRDICQRGTSLTIQCQVDSQVTMMFWYRQQPGQSLTLIATANQGSEATYESGFVIDKFPISRPNLTFSTLTVSNMSPEDSSIYLCSVERASSRGNIQYFGAGTRLSVL.